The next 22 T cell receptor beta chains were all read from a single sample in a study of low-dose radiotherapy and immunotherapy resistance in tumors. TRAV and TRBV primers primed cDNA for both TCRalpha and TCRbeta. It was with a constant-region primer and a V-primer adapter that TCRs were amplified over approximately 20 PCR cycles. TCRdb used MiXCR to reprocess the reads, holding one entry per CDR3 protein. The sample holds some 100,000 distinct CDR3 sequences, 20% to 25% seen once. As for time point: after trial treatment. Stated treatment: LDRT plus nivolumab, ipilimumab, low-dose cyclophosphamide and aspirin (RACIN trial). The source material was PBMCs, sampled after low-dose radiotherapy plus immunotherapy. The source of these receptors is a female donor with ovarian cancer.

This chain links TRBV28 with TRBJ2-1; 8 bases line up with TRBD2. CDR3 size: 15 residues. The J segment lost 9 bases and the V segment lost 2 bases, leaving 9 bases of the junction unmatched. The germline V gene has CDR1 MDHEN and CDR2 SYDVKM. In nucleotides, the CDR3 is TGTGCCAGCAGTTTAGAGGACGGGAGGGGGGGTGAGCAGTTCTTC. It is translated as CASSLEDGRGGEQFF.

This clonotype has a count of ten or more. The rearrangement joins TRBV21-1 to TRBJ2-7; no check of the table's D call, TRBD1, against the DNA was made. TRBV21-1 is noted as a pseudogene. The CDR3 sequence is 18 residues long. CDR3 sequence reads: CASSKGLSYRGKTYEQYF. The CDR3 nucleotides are TGTGCCAGCAGCAAAGGGTTAAGTTATCGGGGGAAAACCTACGAGCAGTACTTC.

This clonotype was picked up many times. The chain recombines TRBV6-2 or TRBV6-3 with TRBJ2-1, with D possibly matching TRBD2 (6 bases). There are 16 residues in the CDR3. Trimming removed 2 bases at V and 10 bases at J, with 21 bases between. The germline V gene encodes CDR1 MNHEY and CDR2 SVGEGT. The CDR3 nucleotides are TGTGCCAGCAGTTACGCTGACCTGGGGGGAATTGGGGAGCAGTTCTTC. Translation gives CASSYADLGGIGEQFF.

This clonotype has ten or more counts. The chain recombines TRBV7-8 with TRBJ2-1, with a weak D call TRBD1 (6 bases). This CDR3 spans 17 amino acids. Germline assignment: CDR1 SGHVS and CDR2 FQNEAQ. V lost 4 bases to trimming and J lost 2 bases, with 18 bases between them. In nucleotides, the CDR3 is TGTGCCAGCAGCTCGGGGCCGGGACATCAACCCTACAATGAGCAGTTCTTC. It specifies CASSSGPGHQPYNEQFF. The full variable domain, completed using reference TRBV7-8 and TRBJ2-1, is GAGVSQSPRYKVAKRGQDVALRCDPISGHVSLFWYQQALGQGPEFLTYFQNEAQLDKSGLPSDRFFAERPEGSVSTLKIQRTQQEDSAVYLCASSSGPGHQPYNEQFFGPGTRLTVL.

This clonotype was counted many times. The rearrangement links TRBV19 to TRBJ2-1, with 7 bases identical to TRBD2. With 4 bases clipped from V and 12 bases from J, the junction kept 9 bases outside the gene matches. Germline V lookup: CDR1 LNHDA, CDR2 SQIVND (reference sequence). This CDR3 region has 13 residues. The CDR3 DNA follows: TGTGCCAGTAGTAAGGCGGGAGCGCAGGGGCAGTTCTTC. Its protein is CASSKAGAQGQFF.

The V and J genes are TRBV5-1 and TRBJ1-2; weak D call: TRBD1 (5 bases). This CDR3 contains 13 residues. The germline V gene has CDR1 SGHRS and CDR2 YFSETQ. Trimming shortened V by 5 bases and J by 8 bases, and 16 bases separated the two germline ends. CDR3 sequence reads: CASRVFGTWGYTF. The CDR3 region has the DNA TGCGCCAGCAGAGTCTTCGGGACTTGGGGCTACACCTTC.

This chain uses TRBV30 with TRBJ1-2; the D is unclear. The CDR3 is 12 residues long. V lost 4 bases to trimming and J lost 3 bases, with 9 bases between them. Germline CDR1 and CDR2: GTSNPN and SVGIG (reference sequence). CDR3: CAWTTWDYGYTF. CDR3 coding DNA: TGTGCCTGGACGACGTGGGACTATGGCTACACCTTC.

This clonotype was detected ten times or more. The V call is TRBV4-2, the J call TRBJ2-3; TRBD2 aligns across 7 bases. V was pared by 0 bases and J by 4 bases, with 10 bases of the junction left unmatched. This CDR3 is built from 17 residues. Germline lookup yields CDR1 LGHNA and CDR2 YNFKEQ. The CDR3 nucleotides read TGTGCCAGCAGCCAAGAGTTGACGGGGGGAAGGGCAGATACGCAGTATTTT. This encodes CASSQELTGGRADTQYF.

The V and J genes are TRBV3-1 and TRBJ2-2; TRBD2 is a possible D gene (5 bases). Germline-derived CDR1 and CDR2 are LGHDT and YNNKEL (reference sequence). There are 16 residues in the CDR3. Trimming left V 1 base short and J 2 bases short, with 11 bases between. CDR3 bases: TGTGCCAGCAGCCAAGGGGTCGGGATTAACACCGGGGAGCTGTTTTTT. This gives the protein CASSQGVGINTGELFF.

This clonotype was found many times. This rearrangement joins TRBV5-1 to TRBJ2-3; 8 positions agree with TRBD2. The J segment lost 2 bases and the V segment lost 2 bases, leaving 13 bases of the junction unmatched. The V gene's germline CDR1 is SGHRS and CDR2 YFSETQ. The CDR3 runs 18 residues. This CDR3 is CASSLRPGLVILTDTQYF. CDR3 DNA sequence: TGCGCCAGCAGCTTACGACCGGGACTAGTGATCCTCACAGATACGCAGTATTTT. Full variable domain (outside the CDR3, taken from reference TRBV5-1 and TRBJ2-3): KAGVTQTPRYLIKTRGQQVTLSCSPISGHRSVSWYQQTPGQGLQFLFEYFSETQRNKGNFPGRFSGRQFSNSRSEMNVSTLELGDSALYLCASSLRPGLVILTDTQYFGPGTRLTVL.

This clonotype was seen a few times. For the CDR3, the DNA is TGTGCCAGCAGGGTCAGGTATCAGCCCCAGCATTTT. Protein product: CASRVRYQPQHF. The V and J genes are TRBV28 and TRBJ1-5; D gene unclear. The length of the CDR3 is 12 residues. V gave up 6 bases and J gave up 5 bases, with 8 bases separating them. Germline loops: CDR1 MDHEN, CDR2 SYDVKM. The full variable domain, with the rest looked up from reference TRBV28 and TRBJ1-5, is DVKVTQSSRYLVKRTGEKVFLECVQDMDHENMFWYRQDPGLGLRLIYFSYDVKMKEKGDIPEGYSVSREKKERFSLILESASTNQTSMYLCASRVRYQPQHFGDGTRLSIL.

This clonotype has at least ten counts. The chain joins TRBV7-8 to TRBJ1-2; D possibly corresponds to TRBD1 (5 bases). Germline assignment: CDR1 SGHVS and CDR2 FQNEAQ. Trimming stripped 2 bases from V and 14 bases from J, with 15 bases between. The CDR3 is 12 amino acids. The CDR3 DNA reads TGTGCCAGCAGCTTAAATTCGGAGGGGTGGACCTTC. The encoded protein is CASSLNSEGWTF.

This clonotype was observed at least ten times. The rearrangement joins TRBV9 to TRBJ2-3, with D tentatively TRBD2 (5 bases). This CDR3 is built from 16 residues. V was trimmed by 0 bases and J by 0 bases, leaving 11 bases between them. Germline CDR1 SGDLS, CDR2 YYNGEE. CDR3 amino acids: CASSVDRGASTDTQYF. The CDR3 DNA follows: TGTGCCAGCAGCGTAGACCGGGGAGCTAGCACAGATACGCAGTATTTT.

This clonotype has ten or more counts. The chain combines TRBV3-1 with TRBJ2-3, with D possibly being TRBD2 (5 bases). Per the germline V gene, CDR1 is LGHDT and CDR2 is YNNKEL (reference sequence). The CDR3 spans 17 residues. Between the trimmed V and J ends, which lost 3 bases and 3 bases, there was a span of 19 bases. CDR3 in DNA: TGTGCCAGCAGCCATCCCGACTCTCCGAGAGGGACAGATACGCAGTATTTT. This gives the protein CASSHPDSPRGTDTQYF.

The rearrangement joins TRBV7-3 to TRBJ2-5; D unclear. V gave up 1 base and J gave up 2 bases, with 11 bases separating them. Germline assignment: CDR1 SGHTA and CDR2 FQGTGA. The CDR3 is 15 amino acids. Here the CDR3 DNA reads TGTGCCAGCAGCTTAATGGCAGGAAGGCAAGAGACCCAGTACTTC. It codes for CASSLMAGRQETQYF.

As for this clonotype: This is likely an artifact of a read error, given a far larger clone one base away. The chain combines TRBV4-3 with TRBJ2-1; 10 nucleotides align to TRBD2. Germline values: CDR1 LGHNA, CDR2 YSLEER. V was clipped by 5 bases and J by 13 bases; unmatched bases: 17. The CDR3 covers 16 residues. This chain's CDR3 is CASSARLAGRKETQFF. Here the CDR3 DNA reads TGCGCCAGCAGCGCAAGACTAGCGGGTCGGAAAGAGACCCAGTTCTTC.

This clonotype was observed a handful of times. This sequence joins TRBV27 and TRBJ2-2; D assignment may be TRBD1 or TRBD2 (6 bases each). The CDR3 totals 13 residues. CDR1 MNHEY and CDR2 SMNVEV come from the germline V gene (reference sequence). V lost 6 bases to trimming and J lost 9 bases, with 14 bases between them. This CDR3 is CASRLLGGRELFF. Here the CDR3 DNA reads TGTGCCAGCAGATTACTTGGGGGGCGGGAGCTGTTTTTT.

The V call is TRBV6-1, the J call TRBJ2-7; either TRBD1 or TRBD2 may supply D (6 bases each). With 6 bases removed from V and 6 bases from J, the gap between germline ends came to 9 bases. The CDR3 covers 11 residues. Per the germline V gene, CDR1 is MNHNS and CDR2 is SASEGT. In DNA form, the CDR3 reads TGTGCCAGCAGGAGGGGGGCCGAGCAGTACTTC. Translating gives CASRRGAEQYF.

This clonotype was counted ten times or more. The CDR3 region is CASSRDQPGGELFF. In nucleotides, the CDR3 is TGTGCCAGCAGTCGGGACCAGCCGGGCGGGGAGCTGTTTTTT. The chain recombines TRBV6-5 with TRBJ2-2; D may match TRBD1 or TRBD2 (5 bases each). Looked up from germline, CDR1 is MNHEY and CDR2 is SVGAGI. The CDR3 sequence is 14 residues long. Trimming pared 5 bases from V and 7 bases from J, leaving 14 bases between.

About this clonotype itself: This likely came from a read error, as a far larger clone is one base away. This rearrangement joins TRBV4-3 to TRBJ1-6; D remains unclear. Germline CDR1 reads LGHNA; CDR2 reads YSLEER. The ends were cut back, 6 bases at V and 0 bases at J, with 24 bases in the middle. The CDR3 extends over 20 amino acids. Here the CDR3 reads CASSQSRAGAFDSYNSPLHF. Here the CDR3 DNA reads TGCGCCAGCAGTCAATCGCGGGCAGGAGCTTTCGACTCCTATAATTCACCCCTCCACTTT.

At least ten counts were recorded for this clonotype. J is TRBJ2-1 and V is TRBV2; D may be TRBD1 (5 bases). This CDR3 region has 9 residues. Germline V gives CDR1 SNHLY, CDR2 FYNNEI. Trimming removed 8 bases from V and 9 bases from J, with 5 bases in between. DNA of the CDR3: TGTGCCAGCGGGGCTGAGCAGTTCTTC. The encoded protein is CASGAEQFF.

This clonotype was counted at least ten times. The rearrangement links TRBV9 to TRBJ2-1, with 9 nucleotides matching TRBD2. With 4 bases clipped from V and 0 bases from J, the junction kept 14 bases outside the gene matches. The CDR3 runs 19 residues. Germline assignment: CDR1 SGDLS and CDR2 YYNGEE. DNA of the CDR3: TGTGCCAGCAGCCCGAGAAAGTTAGCGGGAGATCCCTCCTACAATGAGCAGTTCTTC. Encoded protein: CASSPRKLAGDPSYNEQFF.